This is a list of T cell receptor beta chains from one sample in a study of blood T cell repertoires in COVID-19. Assay: immunoSEQ multiplex PCR; the TCRdb copy retains only in-frame clones and omits some. In the table there are 200,000 to 250,000 clones, more than 80% of which are singletons. The specimen sequenced was peripheral blood. The source of these receptors is a woman aged 25 to 39 with COVID-19, enrolled during active disease. Both conserved end residues are part of each CDR3. A D gene is named only where the DNA matches it firmly. Clone size is not always given. Where it is, it says once, few, many or a class for expanded clones.

V gene: TRBV29-1
clone size: .
CDR3 length: 17
D gene: TRBD1
J gene: TRBJ2-1
CDR3 DNA: TGCAGCGTTGATAGGTATTTTGGGACAGGGGATGACAATGAGCAGTTCTTC
CDR3 protein: CSVDRYFGTGDDNEQFF

V gene: TRBV5-4
clone size: .
CDR3 length: 14
D gene: TRBD2
J gene: TRBJ2-7
CDR3 DNA: TGTGCCAGCAGCCGGGAGGCCGGGGCCTACGAGCAGTACTTC
CDR3 protein: CASSREAGAYEQYF

V gene: TRBV28
clone size: .
CDR3 length: 13
D gene: TRBD1
J gene: TRBJ1-1
CDR3 DNA: TGTGCCAGCAGTACCAAGGGACAGCGTGAAGCTTTCTTT
CDR3 protein: CASSTKGQREAFF

V gene: TRBV11-1
clone size: .
CDR3 length: 12
D gene: .
J gene: TRBJ1-6
CDR3 DNA: TGTGCCAGCAGCCAGAACTACTCACCCCTCCACTTT
CDR3 protein: CASSQNYSPLHF

V gene: TRBV9
clone size: .
CDR3 length: 18
D gene: TRBD1
J gene: TRBJ2-7
CDR3 DNA: TGTGCCAGCAGCAAAGGTTCCGGGACAGGGGGCCCCTCGGGGGAGCAGTACTTC
CDR3 protein: CASSKGSGTGGPSGEQYF

V gene: TRBV19
clone size: .
CDR3 length: 13
D gene: .
J gene: TRBJ2-7
CDR3 DNA: TGTGCCAGTAGTATAGCAGGTTCGGACGAGCAGTACTTC
CDR3 protein: CASSIAGSDEQYF

V gene: TRBV11-2
clone size: .
CDR3 length: 14
D gene: TRBD1
J gene: TRBJ2-5
CDR3 DNA: TGTGCCAGCAGCTTCAACAGGGGGCGGCAGACCCAGTACTTC
CDR3 protein: CASSFNRGRQTQYF

V gene: TRBV21-1
clone size: .
CDR3 length: 15
D gene: .
J gene: TRBJ1-1
CDR3 DNA: TGTGCCAGCAGCACCCGAAGACATCAGAACACTGAAGCTTTCTTT
CDR3 protein: CASSTRRHQNTEAFF

V gene: TRBV7-3
clone size: .
CDR3 length: 17
D gene: TRBD2
J gene: TRBJ2-2
CDR3 DNA: TGTGCCAGCAGCCGTGAGAGCGGGGGCCCGAACACCGGGGAGCTGTTTTTT
CDR3 protein: CASSRESGGPNTGELFF

V gene: TRBV5-1
clone size: .
CDR3 length: 16
D gene: .
J gene: TRBJ2-7
CDR3 DNA: TGCGCCAGCAGCCCCCTAGGCGCGGCGGGCTCCTACGAGCAGTACTTC
CDR3 protein: CASSPLGAAGSYEQYF

V gene: TRBV11-2
clone size: .
CDR3 length: 15
D gene: .
J gene: TRBJ2-5
CDR3 DNA: TGTGCCAGCAGCTCTTGGGGGGAGAGCCAAGAGACCCAGTACTTC
CDR3 protein: CASSSWGESQETQYF

V gene: TRBV6-2/TRBV6-3
clone size: .
CDR3 length: 14
D gene: TRBD2
J gene: TRBJ2-7
CDR3 DNA: TGTGCCAGCAGTTACAGCGGGGCTTCCTACGAGCAGTACTTC
CDR3 protein: CASSYSGASYEQYF

V gene: TRBV7-9
clone size: .
CDR3 length: 12
D gene: .
J gene: TRBJ2-7
CDR3 DNA: TGTGCCAGCAGCCCTACCTACTACGAGCAGTACTTC
CDR3 protein: CASSPTYYEQYF

V gene: TRBV7-9
clone size: .
CDR3 length: 12
D gene: .
J gene: TRBJ1-6
CDR3 DNA: TGTGCCAGCAGCTTAGAACTTTCACCCCTCCACTTT
CDR3 protein: CASSLELSPLHF

V gene: TRBV30
clone size: .
CDR3 length: 13
D gene: .
J gene: TRBJ1-1
CDR3 DNA: TGTGCCTGGAGGGGTTCAGGGCACGCAGAAGCTTTCTTT
CDR3 protein: CAWRGSGHAEAFF

V gene: TRBV9
clone size: .
CDR3 length: 16
D gene: .
J gene: TRBJ1-1
CDR3 DNA: TGTGCCAGCACCCTAAGTGCAGGACAGATGAACACTGAAGCTTTCTTT
CDR3 protein: CASTLSAGQMNTEAFF

V gene: TRBV11-2
clone size: .
CDR3 length: 13
D gene: .
J gene: TRBJ2-3
CDR3 DNA: TGTGCCAGCAGTTACAGGGTGGGAGATACGCAGTATTTT
CDR3 protein: CASSYRVGDTQYF

V gene: TRBV7-2
clone size: .
CDR3 length: 13
D gene: .
J gene: TRBJ2-5
CDR3 DNA: TGTGCCAGCAGCCGTACGTGGGAGGAGACCCAGTACTTC
CDR3 protein: CASSRTWEETQYF

V gene: TRBV27
clone size: .
CDR3 length: 14
D gene: .
J gene: TRBJ1-5
CDR3 DNA: TGTGCCAGCAGTTCCAAGGGGGACCGGGGGCCCCAGCATTTT
CDR3 protein: CASSSKGDRGPQHF

V gene: TRBV5-1
clone size: .
CDR3 length: 17
D gene: TRBD2
J gene: TRBJ2-5
CDR3 DNA: TGCGCCAGCAGCAAACCGGGACTAGCGGGGGTCCAAGAGACCCAGTACTTC
CDR3 protein: CASSKPGLAGVQETQYF

V gene: TRBV27
clone size: .
CDR3 length: 14
D gene: TRBD2
J gene: TRBJ2-7
CDR3 DNA: TGTGCCAGCAGTCCCGAGACTAGCTTGCACGAGCAGTACTTC
CDR3 protein: CASSPETSLHEQYF

V gene: TRBV11-2
clone size: once
CDR3 length: 15
D gene: TRBD2
J gene: TRBJ2-5
CDR3 DNA: TGTGCCAGCAGCTCGCGGACTAGCGGGGGGGAGACCCAGTACTTC
CDR3 protein: CASSSRTSGGETQYF

V gene: TRBV30
clone size: .
CDR3 length: 15
D gene: TRBD1
J gene: TRBJ1-5
CDR3 DNA: TGTGCCTGGAGTGATTGGCAGGGGGCCGGTCAGCCCCAGCATTTT
CDR3 protein: CAWSDWQGAGQPQHF

V gene: TRBV11-2
clone size: few
CDR3 length: 14
D gene: .
J gene: TRBJ2-2
CDR3 DNA: TGTGCCAGCAGCTTCCCCATGGGAGCCGGGGAGCTGTTTTTT
CDR3 protein: CASSFPMGAGELFF

V gene: TRBV29-1
clone size: .
CDR3 length: 13
D gene: .
J gene: TRBJ2-3
CDR3 DNA: TGCAGCGTGACGAGCGGAGGCACAGATACGCAGTATTTT
CDR3 protein: CSVTSGGTDTQYF

V gene: TRBV7-3
clone size: once
CDR3 length: 16
D gene: TRBD2
J gene: TRBJ2-2
CDR3 DNA: TGTGCCAGCAGCCCGAGTGGGCGGGGGGTGACCGGGGAGCTGTTTTTT
CDR3 protein: CASSPSGRGVTGELFF

V gene: TRBV6-5
clone size: .
CDR3 length: 11
D gene: .
J gene: TRBJ2-7
CDR3 DNA: TGTGCCACTTGGGGGCACTACGAGCAGTACTTC
CDR3 protein: CATWGHYEQYF

V gene: TRBV6-2/TRBV6-3
clone size: .
CDR3 length: 15
D gene: TRBD1
J gene: TRBJ1-5
CDR3 DNA: TGTGCCAGCAGTTACTCAGGGGGCCGCAATCAGCCCCAGCATTTT
CDR3 protein: CASSYSGGRNQPQHF

V gene: TRBV6-6
clone size: .
CDR3 length: 15
D gene: TRBD1
J gene: TRBJ2-2
CDR3 DNA: TGTGCCAGCAGTATCGGACAGGGGGCACGCGGGGAGCTGTTTTTT
CDR3 protein: CASSIGQGARGELFF

V gene: TRBV28
clone size: few
CDR3 length: 14
D gene: TRBD2
J gene: TRBJ2-3
CDR3 DNA: TGTGCCAGCAGTTTAGCGGGGGGGCACGATACGCAGTATTTT
CDR3 protein: CASSLAGGHDTQYF

V gene: TRBV3-1/TRBV3-2
clone size: .
CDR3 length: 12
D gene: .
J gene: TRBJ2-3
CDR3 DNA: TGTGCCAGCAGCCAAGATTGGCATACGCAGTATTTT
CDR3 protein: CASSQDWHTQYF

V gene: TRBV27
clone size: .
CDR3 length: 15
D gene: .
J gene: TRBJ1-1
CDR3 DNA: TGTGCCAGCAGACGACCGGACACCTCGAACACTGAAGCTTTCTTT
CDR3 protein: CASRRPDTSNTEAFF

V gene: TRBV5-1
clone size: .
CDR3 length: 14
D gene: TRBD1
J gene: TRBJ2-1
CDR3 DNA: TGCGCCAGCAGCCACGGGACAGACTACAATGAGCAGTTCTTC
CDR3 protein: CASSHGTDYNEQFF

V gene: TRBV19
clone size: .
CDR3 length: 14
D gene: TRBD2
J gene: TRBJ2-4
CDR3 DNA: TGTGCCAGTGTTTCTAGCGGGACCGTCGGCATTCAGTACTTC
CDR3 protein: CASVSSGTVGIQYF

V gene: TRBV4-1
clone size: once
CDR3 length: 15
D gene: .
J gene: TRBJ2-1
CDR3 DNA: TGCGCCAGCAGCCTAGACCCCCCATCCTACAATGAGCAGTTCTTC
CDR3 protein: CASSLDPPSYNEQFF

V gene: TRBV27
clone size: .
CDR3 length: 17
D gene: TRBD2
J gene: TRBJ2-2
CDR3 DNA: TGTGCCAGCAGTCCCTCCCGGGGGGAAGAACACACCGGGGAGCTGTTTTTT
CDR3 protein: CASSPSRGEEHTGELFF

V gene: TRBV18
clone size: .
CDR3 length: 13
D gene: .
J gene: TRBJ2-7
CDR3 DNA: TGTGCCAGCTCACCGTACAGTGAGCTCGAGCAGTACTTC
CDR3 protein: CASSPYSELEQYF

V gene: TRBV19
clone size: few
CDR3 length: 14
D gene: TRBD1
J gene: TRBJ1-5
CDR3 DNA: TGTGCCAGTAGCAAAGGGACAGCTCCCCGGACCCAGCATTTT
CDR3 protein: CASSKGTAPRTQHF

V gene: TRBV19
clone size: .
CDR3 length: 14
D gene: .
J gene: TRBJ2-4
CDR3 DNA: TGTGCCAGTACTTCAGGGGAAGCCAAAAACATTCAGTACTTC
CDR3 protein: CASTSGEAKNIQYF

V gene: TRBV9
clone size: .
CDR3 length: 15
D gene: .
J gene: TRBJ2-7
CDR3 DNA: TGTGCCAGCAGCGCTCCCGGGACTCAACCCTACGAGCAGTACTTC
CDR3 protein: CASSAPGTQPYEQYF

V gene: TRBV7-2
clone size: .
CDR3 length: 13
D gene: .
J gene: TRBJ2-1
CDR3 DNA: TGTGCCAGCAGCCTAAGACTAGACAATGAGCAGTTCTTC
CDR3 protein: CASSLRLDNEQFF

V gene: TRBV5-1
clone size: .
CDR3 length: 19
D gene: TRBD1
J gene: TRBJ2-7
CDR3 DNA: TGCGCCAGCAGGCAGAGATCCGGGACAGGGTTGGTCCGGACCTACGAGCAGTACTTC
CDR3 protein: CASRQRSGTGLVRTYEQYF

V gene: TRBV3-1/TRBV3-2
clone size: once
CDR3 length: 17
D gene: TRBD2
J gene: TRBJ2-7
CDR3 DNA: TGTGCCAGCAGCCAAGGGCTAGCGGGAGGATTCCTGTACGAGCAGTACTTC
CDR3 protein: CASSQGLAGGFLYEQYF

V gene: TRBV6-5
clone size: .
CDR3 length: 16
D gene: TRBD2
J gene: TRBJ2-3
CDR3 DNA: TGTGCCAGCAGTTACTCGACTAGCGGGAGCACAGATACGCAGTATTTT
CDR3 protein: CASSYSTSGSTDTQYF

V gene: TRBV7-9
clone size: once
CDR3 length: 14
D gene: .
J gene: TRBJ1-4
CDR3 DNA: TGTGCCAGCAGCATAGTAGGGGGAAATGAAAAACTGTTTTTT
CDR3 protein: CASSIVGGNEKLFF

V gene: TRBV5-1
clone size: .
CDR3 length: 14
D gene: .
J gene: TRBJ2-5
CDR3 DNA: TGCGCCAGGCCTGCGACTGGGGCCCGGGAGACCCAGTACTTC
CDR3 protein: CARPATGARETQYF

V gene: TRBV7-8
clone size: few
CDR3 length: 12
D gene: .
J gene: TRBJ2-7
CDR3 DNA: TGTGCCAGCAGCACTAGCTCCTACGAGCAGTACTTC
CDR3 protein: CASSTSSYEQYF

V gene: TRBV27
clone size: .
CDR3 length: 16
D gene: TRBD1
J gene: TRBJ1-6
CDR3 DNA: TGTGCCAGCAGTTTATCCGGCAGACAGGGTGTTTCACCCCTCCACTTT
CDR3 protein: CASSLSGRQGVSPLHF

V gene: TRBV2
clone size: .
CDR3 length: 15
D gene: TRBD1
J gene: TRBJ1-4
CDR3 DNA: TGTGCCAGCAGCCCGACAGGGGTCCATAATGAAAAACTGTTTTTT
CDR3 protein: CASSPTGVHNEKLFF

V gene: TRBV7-9
clone size: .
CDR3 length: 15
D gene: TRBD2
J gene: TRBJ2-1
CDR3 DNA: TGTGCCAGCAGCGTTCGGCGGGAGCGTCACAATGAGCAGTTCTTC
CDR3 protein: CASSVRRERHNEQFF

V gene: TRBV2
clone size: few
CDR3 length: 11
D gene: .
J gene: TRBJ1-2
CDR3 DNA: TGTGCCAGCAGGGCCCGCTATGGCTACACCTTC
CDR3 protein: CASRARYGYTF

V gene: TRBV11-2
clone size: .
CDR3 length: 16
D gene: TRBD2
J gene: TRBJ2-1
CDR3 DNA: TGTGCCAGCAGCTCCTATACTAGCGGGAGAGGCAATGAGCAGTTCTTC
CDR3 protein: CASSSYTSGRGNEQFF

V gene: TRBV2
clone size: .
CDR3 length: 14
D gene: TRBD1
J gene: TRBJ1-1
CDR3 DNA: TGTGCCAGCAGCCCGGGACAGGGGATCCCTGAAGCTTTCTTT
CDR3 protein: CASSPGQGIPEAFF

V gene: TRBV9
clone size: .
CDR3 length: 13
D gene: .
J gene: TRBJ2-2
CDR3 DNA: TGTGCCAGCAGCACACACCGGGACACGGAGCTGTTTTTT
CDR3 protein: CASSTHRDTELFF

V gene: TRBV2
clone size: .
CDR3 length: 15
D gene: TRBD1
J gene: TRBJ1-5
CDR3 DNA: TGTGCCAGCAGTTTGACAGGGGCTATCAATCAGCCCCAGCATTTT
CDR3 protein: CASSLTGAINQPQHF

V gene: TRBV2
clone size: .
CDR3 length: 15
D gene: .
J gene: TRBJ1-5
CDR3 DNA: TGTGCCAGCAGTGAAGAGAGGGGAGGGGGACGGCCCCAGCATTTT
CDR3 protein: CASSEERGGGRPQHF

V gene: TRBV6-5
clone size: .
CDR3 length: 13
D gene: TRBD1
J gene: TRBJ1-1
CDR3 DNA: TGTGCCAGCAGTCCCGGGACAGGGGGGACAGCTTTCTTT
CDR3 protein: CASSPGTGGTAFF

V gene: TRBV7-2
clone size: .
CDR3 length: 17
D gene: TRBD2
J gene: TRBJ2-5
CDR3 DNA: TGTGCCAGCAGCCCCACGACCAGCGGGGGGCACAAAGAGACCCAGTACTTC
CDR3 protein: CASSPTTSGGHKETQYF

V gene: TRBV7-2
clone size: .
CDR3 length: 14
D gene: .
J gene: TRBJ2-3
CDR3 DNA: TGTGCCAGCAGCCGCGGAAGCGGCACAGATACGCAGTATTTT
CDR3 protein: CASSRGSGTDTQYF